A single sample gave rise to the 21 T cell receptor beta chains below, sequenced in a study of blood T cell repertoires in COVID-19. TCRdb's copy holds only in-frame clones and misses some; the assay was immunoSEQ multiplex PCR. The sample records roughly 49,000 clones, over 90% being singletons. Sequencing was carried out using peripheral blood. These receptors all stem from a woman over 75 with acute or convalescent COVID-19.

This chain uses TRBV18 with TRBJ1-6, with TRBD1 identical over 12 bases. Germline-derived CDR1 and CDR2 are KGHSH and LQKENI. The CDR3 consists of 15 residues. J lost 10 bases, V lost 10 bases, and 11 bases had no gene match. In nucleotides, the CDR3 is TGTGCCACCAAGGAGGGACAGGGGGCTGTATCACCCCTCCACTTT. Residues: CATKEGQGAVSPLHF.

The chain links TRBV27 to TRBJ2-4; 10 bases line up with TRBD2. CDR3 size: 22 residues. Germline CDR1 MNHEY, CDR2 SMNVEV (reference sequence). In nucleotides, the CDR3 is TGTGTCACGCTCCGTTCTAGAGGGCTAGCGGGAGAATACCGAATAGCCAAAAACATTCAGTACTTC. This encodes CVTLRSRGLAGEYRIAKNIQYF.

The rearrangement joins TRBV3-1 (or the pseudogene TRBV3-2) to TRBJ2-2; D remains ambiguous. CDR3 length: 14 amino acids. Germline CDR1 LGHDT, CDR2 YNNKEL (reference sequence). Trimming pared 3 bases from V and 6 bases from J, leaving 11 bases between. As DNA, the CDR3 is TGTGCCAGCAGCCAGTCCCCCGGGTCCGGGGAGCTGTTTTTT. Translated, it gives CASSQSPGSGELFF.

The chain uses TRBV7-2 and TRBJ1-2, with D possibly matching TRBD1 (6 bases). Germline assignment: CDR1 SGHTA and CDR2 FQGNSA. With 8 bases removed from V and 5 bases from J, the gap between germline ends came to 12 bases. The CDR3 consists of 12 residues. This chain's CDR3 is CASGATGYGYTF. CDR3 sequence (DNA): TGTGCCAGCGGCGCGACAGGTTATGGCTACACCTTC.

The V and J genes are TRBV7-2 and TRBJ2-3; D possibly corresponds to TRBD2 (7 bases). V lost 1 base to trimming and J lost 1 base, with 15 bases between them. The CDR3 consists of 17 residues. Germline values: CDR1 SGHTA, CDR2 FQGNSA. The CDR3 loop is CASSLVGGAGRTDTQYF. The CDR3 nucleotides read TGTGCCAGCAGCTTAGTAGGGGGGGCGGGCCGCACAGATACGCAGTATTTT.

The J gene is TRBJ1-1, the V gene TRBV18, with D unresolved. V was trimmed by 3 bases and J by 4 bases, leaving 9 bases between them. The V gene's germline CDR1 is KGHSH and CDR2 LQKENI. The CDR3 contains 13 residues. CDR3 bases: TGTGCCAGCTCACCCCGGGAGGTCACTGAAGCTTTCTTT. This encodes CASSPREVTEAFF.

This rearrangement joins TRBV6-5 to TRBJ1-2, with a weak D call TRBD1 (5 bases). This CDR3 has 14 residues. The germline CDR1 and CDR2 sequences are MNHEY and SVGAGI. V was clipped by 2 bases and J by 4 bases, with 11 bases between them. The CDR3 region is CASSYIGGGYGYTF. The CDR3 DNA is TGTGCCAGCAGTTACATCGGGGGAGGCTATGGCTACACCTTC.

About this clone: The identical CDR3 is also encoded by other nucleotide sequences in the sample. This rearrangement joins TRBV4-1 to TRBJ2-7, with D possibly being TRBD2 (6 bases). This CDR3 is built from 16 residues. Germline CDR1 and CDR2: MGHRA and YSYEKL. With 4 bases removed from V and 5 bases from J, the gap between germline ends came to 21 bases. CDR3 region: CASSPPSTSGFNEQYF. CDR3 in DNA: TGCGCCAGCAGCCCACCCTCGACTAGTGGGTTCAACGAGCAGTACTTC.

This chain uses TRBV4-1 with TRBJ2-5; TRBD1 is a possible D gene (5 bases). There are 13 residues in the CDR3. V lost 1 base, J lost 5 bases, and 8 bases lay in between. Germline V gene lookup returns CDR1 MGHRA and CDR2 YSYEKL. Written as DNA, the CDR3 is TGCGCCAGCAGCCAAGCCCCAGGGGAGACCCAGTACTTC. Translated, it gives CASSQAPGETQYF.

The gene calls are TRBV24-1 and TRBJ1-2; D not resolved. Between the trimmed V and J ends, which lost 3 bases and 2 bases, there was a span of 9 bases. CDR3 size: 14 residues. Per the germline V gene, CDR1 is KGHDR and CDR2 is SFDVKD. CDR3 in DNA: TGTGCCACCAGTGATCTGTCTATCAACTATGGCTACACCTTC. The encoded protein is CATSDLSINYGYTF.

The V gene is TRBV7-9, the J gene TRBJ2-7; 9 positions match TRBD2. The germline CDR1 and CDR2 sequences are SEHNR and FQNEAQ (reference sequence). The CDR3 totals 14 residues. V gave up 5 bases and J gave up 3 bases; unmatched junction bases: 5. The DNA of the CDR3 is TGTGCCAGCAGCACTCGACTAGCGGTCTACGAGCAGTACTTC. Its translation: CASSTRLAVYEQYF.

This chain connects TRBV5-6 to TRBJ2-7; 9 bases align to TRBD1. Losses at the gene ends were 0 bases for V and 3 bases for J; bases not matched to a gene: 7. This CDR3 is 16 amino acids long. The germline CDR1 and CDR2 sequences are SGHDT and YYEEEE. CDR3 nucleotides: TGTGCCAGCAGCTTGGAGGGGACAGGGAGTAGCTACGAGCAGTACTTC. As protein: CASSLEGTGSSYEQYF.

The chain couples TRBV5-4 to TRBJ2-2; the D is unclear. The CDR3 is 15 amino acids. From germline, CDR1 is SGHNT and CDR2 YYREEE (reference sequence). V was clipped by 4 bases and J by 0 bases, with 10 bases between them. CDR3 loop: CASSDAVANTGELFF. DNA for the CDR3: TGTGCCAGCAGCGATGCGGTCGCGAACACCGGGGAGCTGTTTTTT.

The genes are TRBV4-3 and TRBJ2-3; TRBD2 aligns across 8 bases. V lost 4 bases and J lost 3; bases outside the gene matches: 9. This CDR3 contains 16 residues. Germline V lookup: CDR1 LGHNA, CDR2 YSLEER. As DNA, the CDR3 is TGCGCCAGCAGCCCCCTGGTAGCGGGACGAACAGATACGCAGTATTTT. Protein product: CASSPLVAGRTDTQYF.

This clone was picked up a small number of times. This sequence joins TRBV30 and TRBJ2-3; 11 nucleotides match TRBD2. The germline V gene encodes CDR1 GTSNPN and CDR2 SVGIG (reference sequence). The CDR3 is 16 residues long. The ends lost 2 bases at V and 2 bases at J; junction bases unmatched: 6. Here the CDR3 DNA reads TGTGCCTGGAGTACGGGACTAGCGGCTACCACAGATACGCAGTATTTT. This sequence encodes CAWSTGLAATTDTQYF.

The chain recombines TRBV3-1 (or the pseudogene TRBV3-2) with TRBJ2-7; TRBD1 matches at 7 bases. The germline V gene has CDR1 LGHDT and CDR2 YNNKEL (reference sequence). The CDR3 consists of 17 residues. V lost 1 base and J lost 2; bases outside the gene matches: 11. CDR3 residues: CASSQGGYGTATYEQYF. DNA for the CDR3: TGTGCCAGCAGCCAAGGGGGATACGGGACAGCCACCTACGAGCAGTACTTC.

The CDR3 region is CAWSRGQGSDTQYF. CDR3 in DNA: TGTGCCTGGAGTCGAGGACAGGGGTCAGATACGCAGTATTTT. The chain has TRBV30 and TRBJ2-3, with 9 nucleotides matching TRBD1. The CDR3 length is 14 residues. Germline assignment: CDR1 GTSNPN and CDR2 SVGIG (reference sequence). J lost 4 bases, V lost 2 bases, and 4 bases had no gene match.

The V and J genes are TRBV7-9 and TRBJ1-2, with D unclear. There are 14 residues in the CDR3. Germline values: CDR1 SEHNR, CDR2 FQNEAQ (reference sequence). Trimming shortened V by 2 bases and J by 4 bases, and 11 bases separated the two germline ends. CDR3 loop: CASSLTGSSYGYTF. The CDR3, as DNA: TGTGCCAGCAGCTTAACGGGGAGTAGCTATGGCTACACCTTC.

The chain joins TRBV4-2 to TRBJ2-7, with 12 positions matching TRBD2. Germline-derived CDR1 and CDR2 are LGHNA and YNFKEQ. The CDR3 spans 18 residues. Germline trimming cut 0 bases from V and 3 bases from J; bases unmatched to any gene: 9. The CDR3 region has the DNA TGTGCCAGCAGCCAAGATTTTCCGGCTAGCGGGAGGGTCTACGAGCAGTACTTC. Translation: CASSQDFPASGRVYEQYF.

This rearrangement joins TRBV30 to TRBJ1-2; no definite D call. With 0 bases removed from V and 2 bases from J, the gap between germline ends came to 16 bases. Germline CDR1 is GTSNPN and CDR2 is SVGIG (reference sequence). This CDR3 is built from 16 residues. CDR3 residues: CAWSVRGATQNYGYTF. The CDR3 nucleotides read TGTGCCTGGAGTGTACGGGGAGCTACCCAAAACTATGGCTACACCTTC.

This chain connects TRBV19 to TRBJ2-1, with D possibly being TRBD1 (6 bases). The CDR3 runs 16 residues. The V end was cut by 3 bases, the J end by 1 base, with 13 bases between. Germline CDR1 reads LNHDA; CDR2 reads SQIVND (reference sequence). CDR3 DNA sequence: TGTGCCAGTAGTATCTGGAGCGGACAGTCCTACAATGAGCAGTTCTTC. Residues: CASSIWSGQSYNEQFF.